The TCR beta chain under discussion was sequenced for a study of T-cell reconstitution after alpha-beta-depleted transplantation in children. This clonotype was seen more than once but under ten times. TCRbeta library preparation incorporated unique molecular identifiers. TCRdb called the PCR reads again in MiXCR, with one record for every CDR3 protein. The sample includes approximately 590,000 distinct CDR3 sequences, roughly a tenth seen only once; the top ten take 3.5% to 5%. CDR1 SGDLS and CDR2 YYNGEE come from the germline V gene. The CDR3 extends over 18 amino acids. The J segment lost 0 bases and the V segment lost 2 bases, leaving 10 bases of the junction unmatched.

The specimen comprised PBMCs from the stem cell graft donor, sampled from the stem cell graft. The receptor was isolated from a human donor who donated a stem cell graft to a child with acute myeloid leukemia. The genes are TRBV9 and TRBJ2-1, with TRBD2 matching 8 bases. As DNA, the CDR3 is TGTGCCAGCAGCGTCTCTTCGGGAGGGGTCACCTCCTACAATGAGCAGTTCTTC. Protein sequence: CASSVSSGGVTSYNEQFF.